This T cell receptor beta chain was retrieved from a study of T-cell reconstitution after alpha-beta-depleted transplantation in children. Points from the study as a whole: From newly produced T cells came most of the T-cell counts and diversity one year after transplant. Several hundred expanded graft clones reportedly gave rise to the alpha-beta T cells present about two months after transplant.

There are many counts of this clonotype. Its cognate antigen is unknown. Unique molecular identifiers were used to barcode this TCRbeta library. MiXCR, run by TCRdb on the PCR reads, gives a single entry per CDR3 protein. The sample carries 130,000 to 150,000 distinct CDR3 sequences, 7.5% to 9% recorded once. The CDR3 sequence is 14 residues long. Trimming removed 3 bases at V and 4 bases at J, with 9 bases between. The TCR was taken from a female patient aged 2-15 years who had a stem cell transplant for congenital amegakaryocytic thrombocytopenia, so the T cells may come from the graft donor. V gene TRBV12-3 or TRBV12-4 combines with J gene TRBJ2-2; D may be TRBD2 (6 bases). The sequencing here drew on PBMCs, mostly from graft donor cells, taken 180 days after TCRalphabeta/CD19-depleted stem cell transplant. The CDR3 bases are TGTGCCAGCAGTTTGCGGGGTACCACCGGGGAGCTGTTTTTT. As protein: CASSLRGTTGELFF.